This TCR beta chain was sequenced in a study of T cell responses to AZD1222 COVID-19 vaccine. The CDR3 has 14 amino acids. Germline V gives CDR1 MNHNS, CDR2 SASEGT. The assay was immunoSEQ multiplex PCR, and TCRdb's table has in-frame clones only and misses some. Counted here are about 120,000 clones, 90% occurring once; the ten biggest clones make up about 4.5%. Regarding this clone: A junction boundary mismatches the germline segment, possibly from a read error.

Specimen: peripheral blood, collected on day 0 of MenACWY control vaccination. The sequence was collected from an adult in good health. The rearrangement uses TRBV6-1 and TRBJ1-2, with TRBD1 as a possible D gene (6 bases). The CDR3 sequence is CASSDGTKSARYAF. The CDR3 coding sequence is TGTGCCAGCAGTGATGGGACAAAGTCCGCTAGGTACGCCTTC.